Each of the 11 T cell receptor beta chains below was sequenced from the same sample in a study of spatial heterogeneity in lung cancer. TCRdb reanalysed the 5' RACE reads using MiXCR and keeps one entry per CDR3 protein. Of under 11,000 distinct CDR3 sequences listed, roughly 3.6% were seen once; the top ten hold about half. Time point described: sample taken at primary tumor resection. The material sequenced was PBMCs, taken at surgery. The receptors shown here come from a female donor with early-stage non-small cell lung cancer.

This clonotype was picked up many times. The rearrangement uses TRBV4-3 and TRBJ2-1; the match to TRBD2 covers 10 bases. V was pared by 0 bases and J by 7 bases, with 12 bases of the junction left unmatched. Germline lookup yields CDR1 LGHNA and CDR2 YSLEER. The length of the CDR3 is 18 residues. The CDR3 is CASSQDVPLAGGRNEQFF. For the CDR3, the DNA is TGCGCCAGCAGCCAAGATGTCCCATTAGCGGGGGGACGGAATGAGCAGTTCTTC.

This clonotype was seen a handful of times. The gene calls are TRBV7-3 and TRBJ2-3, with D maybe TRBD2 (5 bases). The CDR3 is 15 amino acids. V was shortened by 5 bases and J by 0 bases, with 12 bases between the two germline ends. Germline lookup yields CDR1 SGHTA and CDR2 FQGTGA. CDR3 residues: CASSREGASTDTQYF. The CDR3, as DNA: TGTGCCAGCAGCCGAGAGGGAGCCAGCACAGATACGCAGTATTTT.

By proportion, this clonotype is medium-sized. The V call is TRBV29-1, the J call TRBJ2-7; D might be TRBD1 (5 bases). CDR3 length: 11 amino acids. In germline, CDR1 is SQVTM, CDR2 ANQGSEA. The germline V and J ends were trimmed by 4 bases and 6 bases, with 10 bases remaining between them. CDR3 sequence: CSVGDSREQYF. The CDR3 DNA sequence: TGCAGCGTTGGTGACAGCCGCGAGCAGTACTTC.

This clonotype is classed as medium-sized. The chain recombines TRBV20-1 with TRBJ2-7; 9 nucleotides match TRBD1. V gave up 5 bases and J gave up 6 bases; unmatched junction bases: 8. The CDR3 has 13 residues. Per the germline V gene, CDR1 is DFQATT and CDR2 is SNEGSKA (reference sequence). The CDR3 sequence: CSAGQGIISEQYF. CDR3 DNA: TGCAGTGCTGGACAGGGGATCATTAGCGAGCAGTACTTC.

This clonotype is a singleton in its sample. The rearrangement joins TRBV13 to TRBJ2-3; D is unclear. The CDR3 consists of 13 residues. Per the germline V gene, CDR1 is PRHDT and CDR2 is FYEKMQ (reference sequence). Deletions cut 4 bases from V and 3 bases from J, with 8 bases between. The DNA of the CDR3 is TGTGCCAGCAGCTCCCTCAATACAGATACGCAGTATTTT. Residues: CASSSLNTDTQYF. The whole variable domain, filled in from reference TRBV13 and TRBJ2-3, reads AAGVIQSPRHLIKEKRETATLKCYPIPRHDTVYWYQQGPGQDPQFLISFYEKMQSDKGSIPDRFSAQQFSDYHSELNMSSLELGDSALYFCASSSLNTDTQYFGPGTRLTVL.

This clonotype has a count of ten or more. Written as DNA, the CDR3 is TGCAGTGCTTGGGGGGCGGGGTCCCCCTATAATTCACCCCTCCACTTT. This gives the protein CSAWGAGSPYNSPLHF. This rearrangement joins TRBV20-1 to TRBJ1-6, with a tentative D call TRBD1 (6 bases). Trimming removed 5 bases from V and 2 bases from J, with 16 bases in between. The CDR3 has 16 amino acids. CDR1 DFQATT and CDR2 SNEGSKA come from the germline V gene (reference sequence).

This clonotype is classed as medium-sized. The rearrangement links TRBV28 to TRBJ2-7; D unresolved. This CDR3 is built from 11 residues. CDR1 and CDR2 (germline): MDHEN, SYDVKM. V was trimmed by 5 bases and J by 6 bases, leaving 8 bases between them. The CDR3 spells CASSRSGEQYF. The CDR3, as DNA: TGTGCCAGCAGTCGCTCGGGCGAGCAGTACTTC.

This clonotype has a handful of counts. The CDR3 DNA is TGTGCCATCAGTGAGTCCGGGGGCGCTAATGAAAAACTGTTTTTT. Its protein is CAISESGGANEKLFF. The genes are TRBV10-3 and TRBJ1-4; weak D call: TRBD1 (6 bases). CDR3 length equals 15 residues. Trimming shortened V by 0 bases and J by 3 bases, and 8 bases separated the two germline ends. Germline V CDR1 and CDR2: ENHRY, SYGVKD.

This clonotype was counted many times. This chain uses TRBV27 with TRBJ1-2; 8 bases agree with TRBD1. CDR1 is MNHEY, CDR2 SMNVEV, per germline (reference sequence). V was pared by 5 bases and J by 14 bases, with 10 bases of the junction left unmatched. This CDR3 contains 12 residues. The CDR3 region is CASSRGRGPGTF. CDR3 in DNA: TGTGCCAGCAGTCGGGGCAGGGGGCCAGGGACCTTC.

In regard to this clonotype: At one end, the junction sequence differs from germline, possibly due to a read error. V is TRBV7-2 and J is TRBJ1-2; perhaps TRBD1 as D (6 bases). The CDR3 sequence is 13 residues long. From germline, CDR1 is SGHTA and CDR2 FQGNSA. CDR3 coding DNA: TGTGCCAGCCGCTTAGGGGGGAGCTCCGGCTACACCTTC. Translating it yields CASRLGGSSGYTF.

This clonotype was seen at least ten times. This chain uses TRBV4-3 with TRBJ1-6; possibly TRBD1 for D (5 bases). Per the germline V gene, CDR1 is LGHNA and CDR2 is YSLEER. V gave up 0 bases and J gave up 10 bases, with 13 bases separating them. CDR3 size: 15 residues. The CDR3 sequence is CASSQERAGWSPLHF. CDR3 in DNA: TGCGCCAGCAGCCAAGAGAGGGCAGGGTGGTCACCCCTCCACTTT.